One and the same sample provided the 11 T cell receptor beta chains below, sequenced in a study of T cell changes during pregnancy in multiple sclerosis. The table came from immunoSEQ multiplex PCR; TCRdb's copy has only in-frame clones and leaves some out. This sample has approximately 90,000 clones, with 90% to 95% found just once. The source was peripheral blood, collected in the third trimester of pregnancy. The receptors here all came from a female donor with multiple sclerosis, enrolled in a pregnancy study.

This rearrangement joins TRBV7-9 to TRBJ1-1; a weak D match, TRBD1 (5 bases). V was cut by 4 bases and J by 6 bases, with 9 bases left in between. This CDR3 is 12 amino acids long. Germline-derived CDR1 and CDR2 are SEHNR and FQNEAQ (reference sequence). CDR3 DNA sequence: TGTGCCAGCAGCTCACAGGTTCCTGAAGCTTTCTTT. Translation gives CASSSQVPEAFF.

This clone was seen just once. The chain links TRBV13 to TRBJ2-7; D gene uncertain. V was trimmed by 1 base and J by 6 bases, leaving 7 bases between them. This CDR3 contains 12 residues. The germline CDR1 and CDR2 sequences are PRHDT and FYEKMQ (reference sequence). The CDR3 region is CASSLAGREQYF. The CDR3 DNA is TGTGCCAGCAGCTTAGCAGGCCGCGAGCAGTACTTC.

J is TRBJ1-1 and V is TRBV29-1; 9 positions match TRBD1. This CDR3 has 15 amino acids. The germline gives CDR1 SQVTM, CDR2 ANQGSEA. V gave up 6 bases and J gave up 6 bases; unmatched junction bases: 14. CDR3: CSVPSGTGRGAEAFF. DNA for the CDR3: TGCAGCGTACCTTCCGGGACAGGGAGGGGTGCTGAAGCTTTCTTT.

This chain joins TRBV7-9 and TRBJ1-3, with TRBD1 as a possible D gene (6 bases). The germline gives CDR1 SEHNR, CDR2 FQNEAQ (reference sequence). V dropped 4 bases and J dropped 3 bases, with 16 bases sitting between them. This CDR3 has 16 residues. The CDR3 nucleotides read TGTGCCAGCAGCTCCTCGATGGGGGGGCTTGGAAACACCATATATTTT. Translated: CASSSSMGGLGNTIYF.

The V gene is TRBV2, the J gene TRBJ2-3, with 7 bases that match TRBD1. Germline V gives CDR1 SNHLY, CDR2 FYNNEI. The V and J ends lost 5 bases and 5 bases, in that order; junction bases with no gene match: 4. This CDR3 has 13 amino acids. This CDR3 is CASSKTGEDTQYF. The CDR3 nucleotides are TGTGCCAGCAGTAAAACAGGGGAAGATACGCAGTATTTT.

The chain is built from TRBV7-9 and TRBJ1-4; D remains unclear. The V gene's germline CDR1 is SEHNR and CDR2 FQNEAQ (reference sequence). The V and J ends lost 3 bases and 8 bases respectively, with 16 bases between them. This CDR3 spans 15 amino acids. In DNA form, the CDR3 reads TGTGCCAGCAGCTTCCCCATCACGGGGTTCGAAAAACTGTTTTTT. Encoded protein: CASSFPITGFEKLFF.

CDR3 residues: CASNLRGAGGSDTQYF. In nucleotides, the CDR3 is TGCGCCAGCAATCTCCGGGGAGCGGGAGGATCAGATACGCAGTATTTT. This chain links TRBV5-1 with TRBJ2-3, with 9 nucleotides matching TRBD2. The CDR3 loop spans 16 amino acids. Looked up from germline, CDR1 is SGHRS and CDR2 is YFSETQ. Trimming took 6 bases from V and 4 from J; bases not matched to a gene: 12.

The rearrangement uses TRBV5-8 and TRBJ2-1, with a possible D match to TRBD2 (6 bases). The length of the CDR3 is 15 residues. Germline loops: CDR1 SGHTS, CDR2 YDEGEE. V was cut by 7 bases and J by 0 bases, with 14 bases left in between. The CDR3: CASGRDWPSYNEQFF. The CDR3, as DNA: TGTGCCAGCGGAAGGGACTGGCCCTCCTACAATGAGCAGTTCTTC.

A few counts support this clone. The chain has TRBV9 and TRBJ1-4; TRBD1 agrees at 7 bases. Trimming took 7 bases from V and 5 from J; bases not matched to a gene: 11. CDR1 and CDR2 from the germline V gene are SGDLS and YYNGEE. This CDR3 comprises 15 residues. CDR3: CASSRRDRANEKLFF. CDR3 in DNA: TGTGCCAGCTCGCGTAGGGACAGAGCAAATGAAAAACTGTTTTTT.

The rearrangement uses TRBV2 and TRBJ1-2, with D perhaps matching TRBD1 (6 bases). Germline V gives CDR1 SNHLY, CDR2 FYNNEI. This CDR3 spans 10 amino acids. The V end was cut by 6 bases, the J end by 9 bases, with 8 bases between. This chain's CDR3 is CASRGQSYTF. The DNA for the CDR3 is TGTGCCAGCAGAGGACAGAGCTACACCTTC. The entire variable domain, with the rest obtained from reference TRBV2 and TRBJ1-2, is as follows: EPEVTQTPSHQVTQMGQEVILRCVPISNHLYFYWYRQILGQKVEFLVSFYNNEISEKSEIFDDQFSVERPDGSNFTLKIRSTKLEDSAMYFCASRGQSYTFGSGTRLTVV.

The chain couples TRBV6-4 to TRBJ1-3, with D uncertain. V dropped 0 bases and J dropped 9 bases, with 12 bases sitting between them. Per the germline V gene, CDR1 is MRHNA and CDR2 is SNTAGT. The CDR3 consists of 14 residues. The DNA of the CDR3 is TGTGCCAGCAGTGACTCGAACATGGGAGGCACCATATATTTT. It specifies CASSDSNMGGTIYF.